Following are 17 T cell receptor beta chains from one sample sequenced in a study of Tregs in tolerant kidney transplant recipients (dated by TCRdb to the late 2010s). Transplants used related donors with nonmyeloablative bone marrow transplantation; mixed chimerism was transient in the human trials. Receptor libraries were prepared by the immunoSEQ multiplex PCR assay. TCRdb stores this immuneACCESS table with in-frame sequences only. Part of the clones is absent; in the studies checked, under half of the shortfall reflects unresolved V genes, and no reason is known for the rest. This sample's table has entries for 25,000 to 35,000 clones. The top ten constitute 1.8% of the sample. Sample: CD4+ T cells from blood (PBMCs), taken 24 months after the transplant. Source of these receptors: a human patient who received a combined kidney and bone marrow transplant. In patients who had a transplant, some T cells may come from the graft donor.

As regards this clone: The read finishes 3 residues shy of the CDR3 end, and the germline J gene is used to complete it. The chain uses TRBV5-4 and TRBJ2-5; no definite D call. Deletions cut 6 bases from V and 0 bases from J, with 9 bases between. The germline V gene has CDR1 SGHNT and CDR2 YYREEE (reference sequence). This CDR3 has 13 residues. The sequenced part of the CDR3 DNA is TGTGCCAGCAAGCACAGAAACCAAGAGACC. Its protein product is CASKHRNQET. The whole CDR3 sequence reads CASKHRNQETQYF.

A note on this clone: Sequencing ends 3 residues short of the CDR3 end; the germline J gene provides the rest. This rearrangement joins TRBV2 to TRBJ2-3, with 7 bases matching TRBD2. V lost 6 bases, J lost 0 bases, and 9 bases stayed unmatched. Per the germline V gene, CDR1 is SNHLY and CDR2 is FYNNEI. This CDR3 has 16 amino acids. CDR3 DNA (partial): TGTGCCAGCAGCACGGGGACTAAAACTAGCACAGATACG. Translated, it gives CASSTGTKTSTDT. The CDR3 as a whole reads CASSTGTKTSTDTQYF.

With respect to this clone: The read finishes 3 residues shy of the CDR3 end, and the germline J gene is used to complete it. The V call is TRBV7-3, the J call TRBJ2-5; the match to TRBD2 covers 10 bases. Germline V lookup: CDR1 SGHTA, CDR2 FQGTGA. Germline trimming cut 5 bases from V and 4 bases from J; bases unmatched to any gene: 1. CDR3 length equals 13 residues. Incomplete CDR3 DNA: TGTGCCAGCAGCCAGCGGGGGGGAGAGACC. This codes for CASSQRGGET. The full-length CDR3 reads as CASSQRGGETQYF.

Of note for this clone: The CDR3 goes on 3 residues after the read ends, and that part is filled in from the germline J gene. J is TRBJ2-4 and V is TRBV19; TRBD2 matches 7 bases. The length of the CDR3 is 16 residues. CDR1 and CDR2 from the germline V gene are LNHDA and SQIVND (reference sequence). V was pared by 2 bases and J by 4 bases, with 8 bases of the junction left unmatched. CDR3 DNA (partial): TGTGCCAGTAGTATAATGGGGCGGGACTATAAAAACATT. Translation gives CASSIMGRDYKNI. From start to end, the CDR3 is CASSIMGRDYKNIQYF. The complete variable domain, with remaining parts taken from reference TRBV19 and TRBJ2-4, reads DGGITQSPKYLFRKEGQNVTLSCEQNLNHDAMYWYRQDPGQGLRLIYYSQIVNDFQKGDIAEGYSVSREKKESFPLTVTSAQKNPTAFYLCASSIMGRDYKNIQYFGAGTRLSVL.

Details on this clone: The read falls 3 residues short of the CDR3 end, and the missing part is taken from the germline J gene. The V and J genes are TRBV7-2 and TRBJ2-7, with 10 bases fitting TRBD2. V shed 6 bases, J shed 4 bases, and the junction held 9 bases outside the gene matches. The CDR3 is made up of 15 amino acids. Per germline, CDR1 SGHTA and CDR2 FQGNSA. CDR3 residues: CASSLGPSGSYEQYF. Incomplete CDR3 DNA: TGTGCCAGCAGTTTGGGACCTAGCGGGAGTTACGAG.

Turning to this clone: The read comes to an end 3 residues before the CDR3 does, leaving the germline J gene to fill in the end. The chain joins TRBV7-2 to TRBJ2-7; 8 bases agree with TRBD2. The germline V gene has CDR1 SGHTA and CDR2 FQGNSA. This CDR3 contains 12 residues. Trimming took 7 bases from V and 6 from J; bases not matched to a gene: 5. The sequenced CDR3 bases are TGTGCCAGCACCACGGGGGGGCGCGAG. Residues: CASTTGGRE. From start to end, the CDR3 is CASTTGGREQYF.

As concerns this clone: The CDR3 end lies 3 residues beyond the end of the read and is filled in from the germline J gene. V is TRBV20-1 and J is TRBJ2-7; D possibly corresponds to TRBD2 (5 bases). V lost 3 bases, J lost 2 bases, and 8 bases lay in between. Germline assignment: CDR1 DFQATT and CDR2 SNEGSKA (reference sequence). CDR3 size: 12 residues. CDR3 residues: CSARSGTYEQYF. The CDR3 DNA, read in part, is TGCAGTGCTAGGAGCGGCACCTACGAG.

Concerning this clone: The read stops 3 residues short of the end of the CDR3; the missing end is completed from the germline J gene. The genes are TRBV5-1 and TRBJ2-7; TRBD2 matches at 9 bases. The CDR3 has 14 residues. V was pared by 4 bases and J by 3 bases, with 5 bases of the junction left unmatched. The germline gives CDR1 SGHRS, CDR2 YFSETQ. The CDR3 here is CASSPGLAVYEQYF. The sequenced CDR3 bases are TGCGCCAGCAGCCCGGGACTAGCTGTCTACGAG.

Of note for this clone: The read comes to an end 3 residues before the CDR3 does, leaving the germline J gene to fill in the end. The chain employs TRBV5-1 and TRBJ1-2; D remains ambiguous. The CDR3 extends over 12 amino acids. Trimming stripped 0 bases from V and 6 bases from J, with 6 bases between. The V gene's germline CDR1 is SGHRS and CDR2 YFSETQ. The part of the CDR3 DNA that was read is TGCGCCAGCAGCTTGGCTCGGGATGGC. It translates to CASSLARDG. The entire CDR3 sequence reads CASSLARDGYTF.

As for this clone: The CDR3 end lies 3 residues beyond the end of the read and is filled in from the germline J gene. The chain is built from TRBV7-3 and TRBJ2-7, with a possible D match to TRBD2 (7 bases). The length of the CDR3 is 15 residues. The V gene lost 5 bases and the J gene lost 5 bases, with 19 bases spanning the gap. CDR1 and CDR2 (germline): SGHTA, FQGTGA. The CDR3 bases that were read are TGTGCCAGCAGCAAGACGGGGGGCTCTAGCCACGAG. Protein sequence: CASSKTGGSSHE. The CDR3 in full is CASSKTGGSSHEQYF.

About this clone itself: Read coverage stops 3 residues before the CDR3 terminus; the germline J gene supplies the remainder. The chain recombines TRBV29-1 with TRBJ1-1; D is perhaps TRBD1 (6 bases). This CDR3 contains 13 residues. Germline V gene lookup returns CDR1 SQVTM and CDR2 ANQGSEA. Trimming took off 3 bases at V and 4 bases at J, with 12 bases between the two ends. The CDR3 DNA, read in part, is TGCAGCGTTGATACAGGGATTCGCACTGAA. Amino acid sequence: CSVDTGIRTE. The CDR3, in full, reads CSVDTGIRTEAFF.

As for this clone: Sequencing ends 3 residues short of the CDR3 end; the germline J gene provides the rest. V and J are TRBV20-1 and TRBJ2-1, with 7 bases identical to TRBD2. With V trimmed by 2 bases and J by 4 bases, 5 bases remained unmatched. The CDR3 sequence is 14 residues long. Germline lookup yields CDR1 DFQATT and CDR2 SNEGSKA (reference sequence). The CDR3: CSARPGLKYNEQFF. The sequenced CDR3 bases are TGCAGTGCTAGACCGGGACTAAAGTACAATGAG.

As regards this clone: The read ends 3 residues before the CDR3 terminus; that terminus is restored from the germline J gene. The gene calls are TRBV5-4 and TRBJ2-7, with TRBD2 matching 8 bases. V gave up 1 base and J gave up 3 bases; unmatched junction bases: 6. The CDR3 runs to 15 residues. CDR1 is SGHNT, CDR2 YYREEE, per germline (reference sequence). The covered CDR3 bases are TGTGCCAGCAGCTTGAGTCTAGCGGGCGACTACGAG. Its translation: CASSLSLAGDYE. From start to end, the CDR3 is CASSLSLAGDYEQYF.

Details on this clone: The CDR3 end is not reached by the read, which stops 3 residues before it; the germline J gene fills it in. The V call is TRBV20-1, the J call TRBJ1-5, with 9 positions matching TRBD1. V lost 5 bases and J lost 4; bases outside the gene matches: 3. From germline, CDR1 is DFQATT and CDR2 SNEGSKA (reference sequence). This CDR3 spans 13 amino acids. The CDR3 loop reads CSAPQGANQPQHF. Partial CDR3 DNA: TGCAGTGCTCCACAGGGGGCGAATCAGCCC.

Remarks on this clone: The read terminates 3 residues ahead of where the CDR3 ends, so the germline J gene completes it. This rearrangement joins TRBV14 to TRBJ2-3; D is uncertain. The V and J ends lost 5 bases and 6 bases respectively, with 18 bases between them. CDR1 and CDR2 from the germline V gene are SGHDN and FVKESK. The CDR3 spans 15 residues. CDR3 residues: CASSSRHGIWDTQYF. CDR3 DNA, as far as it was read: TGTGCCAGCAGCTCCCGACACGGAATATGGGATACG.

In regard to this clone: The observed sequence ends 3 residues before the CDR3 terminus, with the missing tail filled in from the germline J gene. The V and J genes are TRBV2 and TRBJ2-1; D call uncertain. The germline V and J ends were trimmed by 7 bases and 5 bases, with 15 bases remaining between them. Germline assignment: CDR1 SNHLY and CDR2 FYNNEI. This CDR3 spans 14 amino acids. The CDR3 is CASTSRGPNNEQFF. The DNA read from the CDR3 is TGTGCCAGCACGAGTCGCGGCCCAAACAATGAG.

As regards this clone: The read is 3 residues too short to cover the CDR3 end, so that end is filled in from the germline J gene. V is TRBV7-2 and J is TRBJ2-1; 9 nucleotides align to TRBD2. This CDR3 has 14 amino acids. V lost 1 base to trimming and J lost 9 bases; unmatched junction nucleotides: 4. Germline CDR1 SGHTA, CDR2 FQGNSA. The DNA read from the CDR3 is TGTGCCAGCAGCTTAGGCGGGAGGGCCCGTGAG. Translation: CASSLGGRARE. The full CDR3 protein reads CASSLGGRAREQFF.